These 3 T cell receptor beta chains share one sample of origin, sequenced in a study of cytomegalovirus exposure and HLA in healthy donors. The PCR was carried out with 60 Vbeta primers and 13 Jbeta primers. The data were produced by immunoSEQ multiplex PCR, yet TCRdb's version contains in-frame clones alone and is incomplete. The sample has 100,000 to 150,000 clones; over 70% are singletons. The specimen was PBMCs. Every receptor here comes from a woman aged 45 to 65 in good health and CMV-seropositive.

The chain recombines TRBV27 with TRBJ2-6, with 7 bases that match TRBD1. The CDR3 is 19 residues long. CDR1 and CDR2 from the germline V gene are MNHEY and SMNVEV (reference sequence). The V gene end was trimmed by 9 bases and the J gene end by 6 bases; junction bases not matched to a gene: 23. CDR3 amino acids: CARRQGSPQVGLEANVLTF. The CDR3, as DNA: TGTGCCAGGAGACAGGGCAGCCCCCAAGTTGGCCTTGAGGCCAACGTCCTGACTTTC.

This rearrangement joins TRBV6-5 to TRBJ2-3; tentative D call: TRBD1 (6 bases). This CDR3 spans 14 amino acids. CDR1 is MNHEY and CDR2 is SVGAGI in the germline V gene. V lost 0 bases and J lost 3, with 7 bases in between. In DNA, the CDR3 is TGTGCCAGCAGTTACTCAGACAGGACAGATACGCAGTATTTT. It encodes CASSYSDRTDTQYF.

The V call is TRBV5-6, the J call TRBJ2-7; perhaps TRBD2 as D (6 bases). CDR3 length: 16 residues. Germline lookup yields CDR1 SGHDT and CDR2 YYEEEE. V shed 0 bases and J shed 0 bases, with 13 bases lying between them. The CDR3 loop reads CASSLAGGRDSYEQYF. DNA for the CDR3: TGTGCCAGCAGCTTGGCCGGGGGTCGCGACTCCTACGAGCAGTACTTC. Variable domain in full (rest from reference TRBV5-6 and TRBJ2-7): DAGVTQSPTHLIKTRGQQVTLRCSPKSGHDTVSWYQQALGQGPQFIFQYYEEEERQRGNFPDRFSGHQFPNYSSELNVNALLLGDSALYLCASSLAGGRDSYEQYFGPGTRLTVT.